This record looks at one T cell receptor beta chain sequence and its context. What this receptor recognizes is not known. No much larger clone exists at a distance of one base, and base qualities are not known. The cohort was made up of 500 to 800 healthy bone marrow donors. At the time of sampling, every cohort member was nominally healthy, though immune exposures that went unrecorded were likely present. The donor tested CMV seronegative, placing the donor among the 352 seronegative members of the cohort. A peripheral blood sample was provided by each donor, and peripheral blood mononuclear cells were used for TCR beta sequencing. Genomic DNA was extracted from the blood cell samples with the Qiagen DNeasy Blood Extraction Kit. Receptors were amplified or captured by the immunoSEQ multiplex PCR assay. For the multiplex PCR, a mixture combining 60 forward primers for TCR Vbeta segments and 13 reverse primers for TCR Jbeta segments was used. The CDR3 region of rearranged TCR beta genes was amplified from genomic DNA by a multiplex PCR assay. The Illumina HiSeq System was used to sequence the amplified TCR beta libraries as 87-base-pair reads. From the authors' description of their analysis: In a later analysis, approximately 74 million unique TCR beta chains were counted across the roughly 670 repertoires, and approximately 11 million of these chains were shared by at least two donors. A nearest-neighbor algorithm error-corrected the raw reads and collapsed the reads into unique sequences, merging closely related sequences to remove PCR and sequencing errors. To assign V, D and J gene segments, CDR3 sequences were aligned to IMGT reference sequences. For a sequence to be retained, a match of at least six nucleotides was required to both a V gene segment and a J gene segment. A rearrangement counted as productive if the CDR3 had no stop codons and remained in frame with V and J, and every other rearrangement counted as non-productive. Following IMGT convention, CDR3 was defined as the stretch from the second conserved V-encoded cysteine up to the conserved J-encoded phenylalanine. Sequences without an unambiguous match to a single V gene segment were excluded from the earlier analysis of approximately 560 of the donors. In an earlier analysis of 450 to 750 of the donors, a V segment was called functional when productive rearrangements were above 56.7%, and segregating when the standard deviation between donors exceeded 5%. A statistical classification framework was developed to diagnose cytomegalovirus status using the catalog of TCR beta chain sequences. A later analysis assigned V and J genes by comparing TCR nucleotide sequences with IMGT/GENE-DB human TR gene sequences. A later analysis assigned CDR3 sequences and most-parsimonious VDJ recombination scenarios with the TCRdist pipeline. A later analysis defined each TCR beta chain by its CDR3 amino acid sequence plus V-gene family, and excluded reads lacking a unique V-gene family. To address suspected cross-contamination and a sequencing artifact, a later analysis removed roughly 580 highly shared, low-generation-probability nucleotide sequences. In a later analysis, a clonal expansion index for each public chain was calculated from normalized within-repertoire ranks of inferred template counts. In a later analysis, generation probabilities were computed with a VDJ recombination model fitted to out-of-frame rearrangements, and the resulting probabilities were checked against IGoR. In a later analysis, TCR-TCR, TCR-HLA and TCR-CMV co-occurrence was scored with hypergeometric tests, and a repertoire-size bias correction was applied to TCR pairs. A later analysis estimated false discovery rates by permuting HLA or CMV assignments 20 times. In a later analysis, co-occurring TCRs were grouped using DBSCAN, and TCRdist sequence similarity was added for clustering within HLA-allele-positive subsets. Repertoires with fewer than 30,000 or more than 120,000 public chains, plus five repertoires with anomalous nucleotide sharing, were excluded from co-occurrence clustering. Sourced from immuneACCESS, this table was stored by TCRdb with only in-frame sequences that have V and J called. A share of the clones is absent; for the studies checked, an unresolved V gene accounts for under half, and the remainder has no known explanation. V and J calls and clone size are given by that table; D and trimming were obtained from the DNA. For this sample there are under 200,000 clones; just under 80% appear just once. Roughly 1.3% of the sample belongs to the ten largest clones.

This record comes from a study of cytomegalovirus exposure and HLA in healthy donors (dated by TCRdb to 2016 to 2017). General notes on the study: An earlier analysis of approximately 600 of the donors reported 250 to 350 Gb of sequence data and 117 million unique TCR beta sequences from 150 million to 200 million T cells. A later analysis re-examined previously published TCR beta repertoires from 610 or so donors and added high-resolution HLA genotyping to investigate patterns of TCR occurrence. Rather than using new phenotypic data, the later analysis identified candidate immune exposures from TCR beta sequences and from how often those sequences occurred across donors. The genetic ancestry cluster associated with self-reported Caucasian donors included 65% to 90% of the roughly 400 genotyped donors. Using immunosequencing, the study profiled T cell repertoires from around 670 subjects and related those repertoires to cytomegalovirus serostatus. To predict cytomegalovirus infection status, the study combined high-throughput TCR immunosequencing, statistical association of individual TCRs with disease status, and machine learning. On average, roughly 250,000 unique TCR beta nucleotide sequences were sequenced per donor among about 400 genotyped donors of the cohort, with around 19% of those sequences being non-productive. Roughly 5 DR-DQ haplotypes were handled as single units for association and clustering because linkage in the cohort was strong. Besides the first cohort of 666 subjects, a separate validation cohort made up of roughly 120 different subjects was used. HLA typing included class I and class II loci at four-digit resolution. Genome-wide SNP genotypes for about 60% of the roughly 700 donors were used in a later genetic analysis, which treated that subset as a discovery cohort. Roughly 290 gigabases of sequencing data and approximately 91 million unique TCR sequences made up an early release that covered nearly 650 HLA-typed donors. Every discovery cohort repertoire had been produced on one sequencing platform. Donor age, sex, ethnicity and CMV serostatus were collected together with the repertoire data. An earlier analysis of fewer than 750 of the donors used high-throughput TCR beta sequencing to judge whether each TCR beta V gene segment behaved as functional or pseudogenic. The number of typed donors differed by locus: roughly 620-640 for A, B, C, DRB1 and DQB1; approximately 540 for DQA1; fewer than 610 for DPA1; and roughly 450 for DPB1. The study was designed to test whether signatures of past pathogen exposure could be identified by cataloging public T cell receptors. Beyond this particular receptor, the publication reports: In a later analysis, several top co-occurrence clusters were reported to appear linked to parvovirus B19, influenza, CMV and Epstein-Barr virus. In an earlier analysis of about 550 of the donors, most TCR beta V segments were observed in productive rearrangements about 90% or about 30% of the time, broadly matching IMGT annotations. A later analysis found that most CMV-associated TCR beta chains appeared HLA-restricted, with HLA associations seemingly driven largely by CMV exposure. Most TCR sequences were seen in very few donors, while some public TCRs were found in many individuals. Some IMGT-functional V segments, including TRBV6-2 and TRBV6-3, could not be distinguished by the 87-base-pair reads and were therefore excluded. A further reported finding was that TCR beta sequences accurately predicted the HLA-A and HLA-B alleles for most subjects in the first cohort. According to a later genetic analysis, donors in an Asian-associated ancestry cluster had fewer N-insertions in productive TCRs than the approximately 650-donor mean. The only immune exposure information available for the cohort was CMV serostatus. A later genetic analysis associated a missense DCLRE1C variant with V-gene and J-gene trimming of TCR beta chains, and an independent cohort replicated the association. In vitro tests confirmed that a few of the cytomegalovirus-associated TCR beta chains recognize cytomegalovirus antigens. Cytomegalovirus status was reported to be diagnosed by the classifier with high specificity and sensitivity in both the original and validation cohorts. Because counts were too low, about 18 rarely observed V segments, including chromosome 9 orphons, were excluded from the earlier analysis of about 500 of the donors. Roughly uniform sequencing depth across donors was assumed in presence/absence analyses, although this assumption may not hold. A later analysis associated 15,000 or so TCR beta sequences with specific HLA alleles at a false discovery rate of 0.05. HLA typing was unavailable for some donors at each locus, so association tests used only the typed subset. In the study, some 160 TCR beta chains were listed as associated with cytomegalovirus. In a later analysis, the rate of TCR association differed among HLA loci, with DRB1 alleles having the most associated TCRs and HLA-C alleles having the fewest. A cluster of highly shared sequence variants was judged likely to represent a technical artifact of the sequencing pipeline. Assigning TCR associations to individual alleles was difficult when HLA alleles, especially DR and DQ, strongly co-occurred. The authors suggested that the approach could potentially be extended to other disease states and immunological phenotypes. Linkage disequilibrium might explain the correlated functional status among segregating V segments, but an unknown experimental factor could not be ruled out. Only TCR beta chains were sequenced in this cohort, and the absence of alpha or paired-chain data limited detectable features. In a later analysis, HLA-associated TCR beta chains showed more clonal expansion and lower generation probabilities than non-associated chains that were equally common.

The CDR3 starts with the cysteine, ends with the phenylalanine, and has 15 residues. The retained sequence is limited to the CDR3, 45 bases, with the frame set at the first base. The germline V gene (reference sequence) yields GTSNPN for CDR1 and SVGIG for CDR2. V loses 3 bases of germline sequence and J loses 8 bases, and the interval between the two ends is 20 bases. This chain is built from TRBV30 and TRBJ2-1; a tentative D call is TRBD2 (5 bases match). The sample was PBMCs. The sequence came from a man aged 25-45 years in good health and CMV-seronegative. Read as DNA, the sequence is TGTGCCTGGAGACCAATACCGGGATCAAGCGATGAGCAGTTCTTC. It translates to CAWRPIPGSSDEQFF.